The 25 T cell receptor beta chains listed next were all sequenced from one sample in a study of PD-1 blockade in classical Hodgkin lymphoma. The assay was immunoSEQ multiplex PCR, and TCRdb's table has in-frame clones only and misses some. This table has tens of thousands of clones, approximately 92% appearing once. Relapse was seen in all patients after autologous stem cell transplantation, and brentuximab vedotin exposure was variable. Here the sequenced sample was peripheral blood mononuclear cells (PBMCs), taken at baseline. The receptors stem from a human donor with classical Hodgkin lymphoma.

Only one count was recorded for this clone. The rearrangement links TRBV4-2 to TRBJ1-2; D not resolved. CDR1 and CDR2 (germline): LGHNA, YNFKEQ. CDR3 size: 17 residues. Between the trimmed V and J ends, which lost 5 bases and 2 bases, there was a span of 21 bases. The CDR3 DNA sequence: TGTGCCAGCAGCTCAAGTTCCCTCTGGTGGGAGAACTATGGCTACACCTTC. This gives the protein CASSSSSLWWENYGYTF.

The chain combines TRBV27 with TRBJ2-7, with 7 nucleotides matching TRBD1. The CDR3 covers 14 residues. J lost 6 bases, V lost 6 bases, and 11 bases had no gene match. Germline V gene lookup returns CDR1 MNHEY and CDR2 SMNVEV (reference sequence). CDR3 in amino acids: CASRRQGGFSEQYF. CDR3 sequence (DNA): TGTGCCAGCAGAAGACAGGGTGGTTTCAGCGAGCAGTACTTC.

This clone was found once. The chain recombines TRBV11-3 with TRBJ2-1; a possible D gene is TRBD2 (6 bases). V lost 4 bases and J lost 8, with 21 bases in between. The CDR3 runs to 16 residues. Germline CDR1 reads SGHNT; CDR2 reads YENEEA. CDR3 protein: CASSSETDPAGYEQFF. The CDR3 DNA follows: TGTGCCAGCAGCTCGGAGACAGACCCGGCGGGGTATGAGCAGTTCTTC.

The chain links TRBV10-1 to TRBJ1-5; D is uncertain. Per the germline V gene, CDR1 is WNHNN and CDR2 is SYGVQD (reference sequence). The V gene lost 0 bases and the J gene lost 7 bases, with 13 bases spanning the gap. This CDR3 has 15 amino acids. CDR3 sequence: CASSESVEKGQPQHF. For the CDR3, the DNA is TGCGCCAGCAGTGAGTCGGTGGAGAAAGGACAGCCCCAGCATTTT.

The CDR3 spells CASSPGQLTTGELFF. The CDR3 region has the DNA TGTGCCAGCAGCCCCGGACAGTTAACCACCGGGGAGCTGTTTTTT. The chain carries TRBV11-2 and TRBJ2-2, with D possibly being TRBD1 (6 bases). V was clipped by 5 bases and J by 4 bases, with 14 bases between them. The CDR3 contains 15 residues. CDR1 SGHAT and CDR2 FQNNGV come from the germline V gene.

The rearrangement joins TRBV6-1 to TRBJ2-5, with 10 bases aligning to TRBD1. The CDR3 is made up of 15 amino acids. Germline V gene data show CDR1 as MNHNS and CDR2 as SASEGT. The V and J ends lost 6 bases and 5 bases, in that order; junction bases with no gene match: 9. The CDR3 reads CASSATGTGDETQYF. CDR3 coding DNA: TGTGCCAGCAGCGCAACCGGGACAGGGGATGAGACCCAGTACTTC.

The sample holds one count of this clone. The CDR3 sequence is CASSRGQVDGYTF. The CDR3 DNA is TGTGCCAGCAGCCGGGGACAGGTCGATGGCTACACCTTC. This chain links TRBV9 with TRBJ1-2, with TRBD1 identical over 8 bases. The CDR3 consists of 13 residues. Germline CDR1 SGDLS, CDR2 YYNGEE. Germline trimming cut 4 bases from V and 6 bases from J; bases unmatched to any gene: 5.

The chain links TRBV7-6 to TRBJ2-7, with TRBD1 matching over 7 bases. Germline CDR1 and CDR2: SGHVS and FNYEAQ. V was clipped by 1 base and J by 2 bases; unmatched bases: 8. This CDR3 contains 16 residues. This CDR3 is CASSLGYPGQTYEQYF. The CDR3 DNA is TGTGCCAGCAGCTTAGGCTACCCGGGACAGACCTACGAGCAGTACTTC. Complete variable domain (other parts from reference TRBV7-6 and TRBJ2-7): GAGVSQSPRYKVTKRGQDVALRCDPISGHVSLYWYRQALGQGPEFLTYFNYEAQQDKSGLPNDRFSAERPEGSISTLTIQRTEQRDSAMYRCASSLGYPGQTYEQYFGPGTRLTVT.

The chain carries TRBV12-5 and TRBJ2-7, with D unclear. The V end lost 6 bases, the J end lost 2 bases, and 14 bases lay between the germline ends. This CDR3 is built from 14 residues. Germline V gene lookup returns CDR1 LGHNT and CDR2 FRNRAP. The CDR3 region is CASGDDGVTYEQYF. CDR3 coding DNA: TGTGCTAGTGGCGACGACGGAGTTACCTACGAGCAGTACTTC.

The CDR3 region has the DNA TGTGCCAGCAGCTTAGGGCTCCGCTCCTACGAGCAGTACTTC. It yields the protein CASSLGLRSYEQYF. V and J are TRBV5-6 and TRBJ2-7; D not resolved. V was clipped by 2 bases and J by 0 bases, with 9 bases between them. This CDR3 region has 14 residues. Germline V lookup: CDR1 SGHDT, CDR2 YYEEEE.

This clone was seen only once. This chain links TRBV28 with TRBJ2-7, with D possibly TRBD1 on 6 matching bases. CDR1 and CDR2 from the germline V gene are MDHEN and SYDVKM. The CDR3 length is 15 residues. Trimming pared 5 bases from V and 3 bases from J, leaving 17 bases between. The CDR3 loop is CASSPRTDLFYEQYF. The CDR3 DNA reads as TGTGCCAGCAGTCCCAGGACAGACCTATTCTACGAGCAGTACTTC.

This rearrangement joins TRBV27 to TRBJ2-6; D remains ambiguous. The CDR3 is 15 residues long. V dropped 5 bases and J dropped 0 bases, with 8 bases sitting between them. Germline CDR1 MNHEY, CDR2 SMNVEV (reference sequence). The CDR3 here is CASSTPSSGANVLTF. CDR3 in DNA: TGTGCCAGCAGTACACCTAGCTCTGGGGCCAACGTCCTGACTTTC. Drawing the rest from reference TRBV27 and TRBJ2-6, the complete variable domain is EAQVTQNPRYLITVTGKKLTVTCSQNMNHEYMSWYRQDPGLGLRQIYYSMNVEVTDKGDVPEGYKVSRKEKRNFPLILESPSPNQTSLYFCASSTPSSGANVLTFGAGSRLTVL.

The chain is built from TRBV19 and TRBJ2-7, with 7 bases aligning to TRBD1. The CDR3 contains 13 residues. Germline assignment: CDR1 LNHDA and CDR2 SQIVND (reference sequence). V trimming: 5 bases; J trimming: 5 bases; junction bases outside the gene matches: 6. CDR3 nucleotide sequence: TGTGCCAGTAGTGACCGGGACAGAGACGAGCAGTACTTC. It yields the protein CASSDRDRDEQYF.

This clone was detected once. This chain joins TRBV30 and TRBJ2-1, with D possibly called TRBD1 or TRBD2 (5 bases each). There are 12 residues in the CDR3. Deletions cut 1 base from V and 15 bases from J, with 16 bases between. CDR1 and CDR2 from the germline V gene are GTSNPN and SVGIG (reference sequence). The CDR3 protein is CAWSERDPIWFF. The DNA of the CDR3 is TGTGCCTGGAGTGAACGGGACCCCATATGGTTCTTC.

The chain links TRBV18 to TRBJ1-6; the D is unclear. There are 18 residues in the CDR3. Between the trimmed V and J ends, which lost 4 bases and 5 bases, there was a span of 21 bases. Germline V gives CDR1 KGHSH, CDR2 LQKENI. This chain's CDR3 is CASSLVLKQRGDNSPLHF. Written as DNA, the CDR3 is TGTGCCAGCTCACTCGTCCTTAAACAACGCGGAGATAATTCACCCCTCCACTTT.

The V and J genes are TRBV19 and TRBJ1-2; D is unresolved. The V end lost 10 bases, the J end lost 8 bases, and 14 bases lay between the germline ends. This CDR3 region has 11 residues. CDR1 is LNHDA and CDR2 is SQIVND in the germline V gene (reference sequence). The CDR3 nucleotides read TGTGCCACCCGGACTATATGGGGCTACACCTTC. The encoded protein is CATRTIWGYTF.

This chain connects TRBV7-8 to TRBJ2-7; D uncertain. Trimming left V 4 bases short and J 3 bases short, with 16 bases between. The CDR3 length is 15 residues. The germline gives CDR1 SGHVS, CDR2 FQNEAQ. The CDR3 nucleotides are TGTGCCAGCAGCTCACGGGCCGGCGGCGTCTACGAGCAGTACTTC. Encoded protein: CASSSRAGGVYEQYF. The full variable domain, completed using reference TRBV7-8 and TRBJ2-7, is GAGVSQSPRYKVAKRGQDVALRCDPISGHVSLFWYQQALGQGPEFLTYFQNEAQLDKSGLPSDRFFAERPEGSVSTLKIQRTQQEDSAVYLCASSSRAGGVYEQYFGPGTRLTVT.

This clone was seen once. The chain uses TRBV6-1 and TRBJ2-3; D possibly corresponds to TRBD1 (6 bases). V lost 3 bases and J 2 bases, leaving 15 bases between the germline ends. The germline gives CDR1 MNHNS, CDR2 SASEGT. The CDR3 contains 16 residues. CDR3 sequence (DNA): TGTGCCAGCAGTGATAACAGGGTTAGGAACACAGATACGCAGTATTTT. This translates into CASSDNRVRNTDTQYF.

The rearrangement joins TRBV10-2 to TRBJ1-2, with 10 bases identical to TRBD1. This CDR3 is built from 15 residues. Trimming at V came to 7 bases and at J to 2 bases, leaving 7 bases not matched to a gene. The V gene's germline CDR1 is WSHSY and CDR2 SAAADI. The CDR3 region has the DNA TGCGCCAGCACGGGGACAGGGGCTTCCAACTATGGCTACACCTTC. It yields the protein CASTGTGASNYGYTF.

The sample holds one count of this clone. CDR3 region: CASSESGAHTQYF. The DNA for the CDR3 is TGCGCCAGCAGTGAGTCGGGGGCACATACGCAGTATTTT. The rearrangement links TRBV10-2 to TRBJ2-3; a possible D gene is TRBD1 (6 bases). Germline values: CDR1 WSHSY, CDR2 SAAADI. Trimming removed 0 bases from V and 7 bases from J, with 8 bases in between. CDR3 length: 13 amino acids.

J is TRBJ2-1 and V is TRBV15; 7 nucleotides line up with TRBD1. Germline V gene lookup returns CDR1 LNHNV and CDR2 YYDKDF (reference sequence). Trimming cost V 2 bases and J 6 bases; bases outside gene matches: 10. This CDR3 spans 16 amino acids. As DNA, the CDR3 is TGTGCCACCAGCAGAATCAGACAGGGCTATCTCAATGAGCAGTTCTTC. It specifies CATSRIRQGYLNEQFF. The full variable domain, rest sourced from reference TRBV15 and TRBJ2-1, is DAMVIQNPRYQVTQFGKPVTLSCSQTLNHNVMYWYQQKSSQAPKLLFHYYDKDFNNEADTPDNFQSRRPNTSFCFLDIRSPGLGDTAMYLCATSRIRQGYLNEQFFGPGTRLTVL.

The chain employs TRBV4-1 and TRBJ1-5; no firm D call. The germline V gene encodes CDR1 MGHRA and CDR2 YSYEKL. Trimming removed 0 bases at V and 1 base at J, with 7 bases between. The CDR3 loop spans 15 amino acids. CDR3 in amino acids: CASSQDQGSNQPQHF. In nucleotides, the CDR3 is TGCGCCAGCAGCCAAGATCAAGGAAGCAATCAGCCCCAGCATTTT.

The CDR3: CASSSRGSSLDTQYF. CDR3 coding DNA: TGTGCCAGCAGCTCCAGGGGTTCAAGTCTTGATACGCAGTATTTT. The chain joins TRBV7-2 to TRBJ2-3; maybe TRBD1 (6 bases). The CDR3 has 15 residues. CDR1 SGHTA and CDR2 FQGNSA come from the germline V gene. V was cut by 4 bases and J by 6 bases, with 17 bases left in between.

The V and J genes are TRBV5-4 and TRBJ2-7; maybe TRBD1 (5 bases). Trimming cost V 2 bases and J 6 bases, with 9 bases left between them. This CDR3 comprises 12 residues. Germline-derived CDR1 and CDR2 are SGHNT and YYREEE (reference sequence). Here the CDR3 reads CASSFGAGEQYF. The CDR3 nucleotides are TGTGCCAGCAGCTTTGGGGCCGGCGAGCAGTACTTC.

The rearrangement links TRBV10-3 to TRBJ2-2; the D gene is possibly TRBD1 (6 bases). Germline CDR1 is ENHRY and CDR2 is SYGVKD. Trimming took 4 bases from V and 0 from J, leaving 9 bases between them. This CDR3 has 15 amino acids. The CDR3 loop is CAISGQGPNTGELFF. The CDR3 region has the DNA TGTGCCATCAGTGGGCAGGGGCCGAACACCGGGGAGCTGTTTTTT.